This TCR beta chain emerged from a study of cytomegalovirus exposure and HLA in healthy donors. Researchers ran the PCR with 60 Vbeta and 13 Jbeta primers. The data were produced by immunoSEQ multiplex PCR, yet TCRdb's version contains in-frame clones alone and is incomplete. Among about 260,000 clones listed, roughly four fifths were seen once. Only a few counts were recorded for this clone. With V trimmed by 6 bases and J by 4 bases, 5 bases remained unmatched. CDR1 is MDHEN, CDR2 SYDVKM, per germline. The CDR3 loop spans 14 amino acids. The genes are TRBV28 and TRBJ1-5; the match to TRBD1 covers 8 bases. The TCR comes from a woman aged 40 to 50 in good health and CMV-seropositive. The sample consisted of PBMCs. Here the CDR3 DNA reads TGTGCCAGCAGCCGTGGACAGGGAAATCAGCCCCAGCATTTT. It translates to CASSRGQGNQPQHF. Supplemented by reference TRBV28 and TRBJ1-5, the full variable domain reads DVKVTQSSRYLVKRTGEKVFLECVQDMDHENMFWYRQDPGLGLRLIYFSYDVKMKEKGDIPEGYSVSREKKERFSLILESASTNQTSMYLCASSRGQGNQPQHFGDGTRLSIL.